This T cell receptor (beta chain) was identified in a study of blood T cell repertoires in COVID-19. Turning to the study itself: PBMCs, B-cell-depleted T cells, or T cells provided the cDNA or gDNA that made up the material.

As originally analysed: Amplification with reference gene primers provided the estimates of nucleated cell counts. TCRdb keeps only in-frame clones here, not all; method: immunoSEQ multiplex PCR. The D gene and trimming were derived from the DNA, and the V and J assignments and clone size from that table. The table includes approximately 250,000 clones, approximately 86% detected once. V shed 4 bases and J shed 5 bases, with 14 bases lying between them. This CDR3 contains 14 residues. Germline V gives CDR1 LNHDA, CDR2 SQIVND (reference sequence). The TCR was taken from an older woman with COVID-19, enrolled during active disease. The sequencing input was peripheral blood. The rearrangement joins TRBV19 to TRBJ2-5, with D perhaps matching TRBD1 (6 bases). CDR3 protein: CASSKGTPVETQYF. For the CDR3, the DNA is TGTGCCAGTAGTAAAGGGACACCCGTGGAGACCCAGTACTTC.